This paragraph reports one T cell receptor beta chain. The authors' processing: Reference gene primer amplification gave nucleated cell count estimates. Profiled with immunoSEQ multiplex PCR; TCRdb holds only in-frame clones, not every one. That table furnishes V, J and clone size, whereas the DNA furnished D and trimming. The data contain 250,000 to 350,000 clones, about 83% of them singletons. The data belong to a study of blood T cell repertoires in COVID-19. The source is a woman aged 40 to 49 who had recovered from COVID-19. Sequencing input: PBMCs or T cells enriched from blood (not recorded which).

CDR3 coding DNA: TGTGCCAGCAAGGGGGAGAACACAGATACGCAGTATTTT. Translating gives CASKGENTDTQYF. The chain carries TRBV9 and TRBJ2-3, with a weak D call TRBD1 (6 bases). V lost 6 bases to trimming and J lost 2 bases, with 10 bases between them. CDR1 is SGDLS, CDR2 YYNGEE, per germline. The CDR3 sequence is 13 residues long.